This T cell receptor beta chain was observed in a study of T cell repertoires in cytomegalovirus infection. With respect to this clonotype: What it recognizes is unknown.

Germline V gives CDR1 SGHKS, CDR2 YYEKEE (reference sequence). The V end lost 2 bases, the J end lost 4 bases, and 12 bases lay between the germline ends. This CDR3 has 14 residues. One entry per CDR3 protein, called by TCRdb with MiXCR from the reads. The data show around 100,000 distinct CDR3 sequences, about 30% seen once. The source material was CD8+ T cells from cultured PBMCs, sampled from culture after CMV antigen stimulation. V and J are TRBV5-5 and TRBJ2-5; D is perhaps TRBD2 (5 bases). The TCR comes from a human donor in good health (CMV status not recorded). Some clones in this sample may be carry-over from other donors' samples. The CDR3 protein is CASSFDGRGETQYF. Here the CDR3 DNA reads TGTGCCAGCAGCTTCGACGGCCGGGGAGAGACCCAGTACTTC.